This is a list of T cell receptor beta chains from one sample in a study of a mutant IDH1 vaccine in newly diagnosed glioma. This table comes from immunoSEQ multiplex PCR, and its TCRdb copy is limited to in-frame clones, with some not included. Here the sample spans about 12,000 clones, around 76% being singletons. Their cognate antigens are unknown. The source was PBMCs, collected from a glioma patient whose treatment included an IDH1 peptide vaccine. The receptors shown here come from a middle-aged woman with glioma. The CDR3 runs from the conserved cysteine through the conserved F or W. The order of the fields is CDR3 protein, CDR3 DNA, J gene, D gene, V gene, clone size. D genes are given only for firm matches. Rows may omit the clone size; those that give it use once, few, many or a size class.

CASRGATYGYTF TGTGCCAGCAGAGGAGCGACCTATGGCTACACCTTC TRBJ1-2 - TRBV6-5 -
CASSSSDRVNTEAFF TGTGCCAGCAGCTCCTCGGACAGGGTGAACACTGAAGCTTTCTTT TRBJ1-1 TRBD1 TRBV7-9 -
CASSQVPRGQGAGEQYF TGTGCCAGCAGCCAAGTACCTAGGGGACAGGGGGCTGGGGAGCAGTACTTC TRBJ2-7 TRBD1 TRBV4-2 few
CASSLAVGGRVQYF TGTGCCAGCAGCTTAGCGGTGGGCGGGAGGGTCCAGTACTTC TRBJ2-5 TRBD2 TRBV7-8 -
CASSLGGSGGNEQYF TGTGCCAGCAGCTTAGGCGGGAGCGGAGGAAACGAGCAGTACTTC TRBJ2-7 TRBD2 TRBV11-3 -
CASSLTQAYGYTF TGTGCCAGCAGCTTAACTCAGGCCTATGGCTACACCTTC TRBJ1-2 - TRBV7-8 once
CASSSSWDSHEKLFF TGTGCCAGCTCCAGCAGTTGGGACAGTCATGAAAAACTGTTTTTT TRBJ1-4 TRBD1 TRBV6-5 -
CASSQDRRVSGRRFGSPLHF TGTGCCAGCAGCCAAGACCGTCGGGTATCGGGACGGAGATTCGGATCACCCCTCCACTTT TRBJ1-6 - TRBV4-2 -
CSPWAVETQYF TGCAGTCCTTGGGCGGTGGAGACCCAGTACTTC TRBJ2-5 - TRBV20-1 -
CAISAGQSSSEWDGYTF TGTGCCATCAGCGCGGGACAGTCGTCCAGCGAGTGGGATGGCTACACCTTC TRBJ1-2 TRBD1 TRBV10-3 once
CASSLRQVGTGELFF TGTGCCAGCAGTCTAAGACAGGTTGGGACCGGGGAGCTGTTTTTT TRBJ2-2 - TRBV6-1 once
CASSPDTYEQYF TGTGCCAGCTCCCCTGATACTTACGAGCAGTACTTC TRBJ2-7 - TRBV18 -
CASSVGASGSGTDTQYF TGTGCCAGCAGCGTGGGGGCTAGCGGGTCTGGTACAGATACGCAGTATTTT TRBJ2-3 TRBD2 TRBV9 -
CASSFLTSGRRTGELFF TGCGCCAGCAGCTTCCTTACTAGCGGGAGACGTACCGGGGAGCTGTTTTTT TRBJ2-2 TRBD2 TRBV5-1 -
CASSGHLLDHEQFF TGCGCCAGCAGCGGACACCTTTTGGACCATGAGCAGTTCTTC TRBJ2-1 - TRBV5-1 once
CASSPGTDRAREYF TGTGCCAGCTCACCCGGGACAGACCGAGCTAGGGAGTACTTC TRBJ2-7 TRBD1 TRBV18 -
CATPTRQETQYF TGTGCCACCCCGACCCGTCAAGAGACCCAGTACTTC TRBJ2-5 - TRBV10-3 few
CASSHKTSGGGTDTQYF TGCGCCAGCAGCCACAAAACTAGCGGGGGGGGCACAGATACGCAGTATTTT TRBJ2-3 TRBD2 TRBV4-3 -
CASSAEDSDYEQYF TGTGCCAGCAGCGCGGAGGACAGCGACTACGAGCAGTACTTC TRBJ2-7 - TRBV7-9 once
CAISYGQGNTGELFF TGTGCCATCAGTTACGGACAGGGAAACACCGGGGAGCTGTTTTTT TRBJ2-2 TRBD1 TRBV10-3 once
CASRPDRGDRLYEQYF TGTGCCAGCAGACCAGATCGAGGGGACAGATTATACGAGCAGTACTTC TRBJ2-7 TRBD1 TRBV28 few
CASSPQGSGAYEQYF TGTGCCAGCAGCCCACAGGGTAGTGGAGCCTACGAGCAGTACTTC TRBJ2-7 - TRBV7-6 -
CASSLGSYSNQPQHF TGTGCCAGCAGTTTGGGCTCGTATAGCAATCAGCCCCAGCATTTT TRBJ1-5 - TRBV28 -
CASSQEGVETQYF TGCGCCAGCAGCCAAGAAGGGGTTGAGACCCAGTACTTC TRBJ2-5 - TRBV4-1 -
CASSGGAGRWVAQHF TGTGCCAGCAGCGGGGGGGCGGGGCGCTGGGTCGCCCAGCATTTT TRBJ1-5 - TRBV2 -
CASSLGFGSDTQYF TGTGCCAGCAGCTTGGGGTTCGGGTCAGATACGCAGTATTTT TRBJ2-3 - TRBV5-8 -
CASSFPTGEQFF TGTGCCAGCAGCTTCCCGACGGGTGAGCAGTTCTTC TRBJ2-1 - TRBV7-9 -
CASWSGETQYF TGTGCCAGTTGGTCGGGAGAGACCCAGTACTTC TRBJ2-5 - TRBV7-8 -
CASSRAGLVGETQYF TGTGCCAGCAGCCGGGCAGGGCTAGTAGGAGAGACCCAGTACTTC TRBJ2-5 - TRBV27 -
CASSLTGVYEQYF TGTGCCAGTAGTCTAACAGGGGTCTACGAGCAGTACTTC TRBJ2-7 TRBD1 TRBV19 -
CASSSSGELFF TGTGCCAGTAGTTCGTCCGGGGAGCTGTTTTTT TRBJ2-2 - TRBV19 -
CASSGGLLNVEQYF TGCGCCAGCAGTGGGGGACTTTTGAACGTCGAGCAGTACTTC TRBJ2-7 - TRBV5-1 -
CASSPGQGNYEQYF TGCGCCAGCAGCCCCGGACAGGGAAACTACGAGCAGTACTTC TRBJ2-7 TRBD1 TRBV5-1 -
CASSQSGGAGGEQYF TGTGCCAGCAGCCAATCGGGCGGGGCCGGGGGCGAGCAGTACTTC TRBJ2-7 - TRBV16 few
CASSLGRGQGKEVNQPQHF TGTGCCAGCAGCTTAGGTCGGGGACAGGGAAAAGAGGTTAATCAGCCCCAGCATTTT TRBJ1-5 TRBD1 TRBV11-2 once